This T cell receptor (beta chain) was obtained from a study of cytomegalovirus exposure and HLA in healthy donors. Background on the study: HLA-typed donors contributed approximately 86 million unique TCRs, which were held in an early data release.

Amplification used 60 Vbeta primers and 13 Jbeta primers. Assay: immunoSEQ multiplex PCR; the TCRdb copy retains only in-frame clones and omits some. Here the sample spans some 130,000 clones, around 80% being singletons. Study results and limitations: Altogether, more than 150 TCR beta chains were recorded as cytomegalovirus-associated.

To note about this clone: The antigen is not known.

The CDR3 is 13 residues long. Trimming left V 2 bases short and J 6 bases short, with 13 bases between. Looked up from germline, CDR1 is GTSNPN and CDR2 is SVGIG (reference sequence). The J gene is TRBJ1-2, the V gene TRBV30; D is undetermined. This TCR was recovered from a man younger than 35 in good health and CMV-seronegative. The sequencing sample was made of PBMCs. In nucleotides, the CDR3 is TGTGCCTGGAGTCAAAGGAACGGGGATGGCTACACCTTC. It translates to CAWSQRNGDGYTF.